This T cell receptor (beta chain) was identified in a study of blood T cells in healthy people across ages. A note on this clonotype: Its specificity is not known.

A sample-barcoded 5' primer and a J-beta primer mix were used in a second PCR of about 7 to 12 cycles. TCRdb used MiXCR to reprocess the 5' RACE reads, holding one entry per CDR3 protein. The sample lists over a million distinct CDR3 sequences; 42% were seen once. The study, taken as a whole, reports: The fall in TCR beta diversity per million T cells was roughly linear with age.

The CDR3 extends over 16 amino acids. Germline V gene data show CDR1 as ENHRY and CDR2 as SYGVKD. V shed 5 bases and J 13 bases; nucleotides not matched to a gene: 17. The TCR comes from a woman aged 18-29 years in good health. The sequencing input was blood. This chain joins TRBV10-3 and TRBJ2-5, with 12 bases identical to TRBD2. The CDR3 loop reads CAISSRTSGNGDERYF. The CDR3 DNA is TGTGCCATCAGTTCTAGGACTAGCGGGAACGGGGATGAGCGGTACTTC.